Below, 19 T cell receptor beta chains from the same sample are listed, as sequenced in a study of CD8 T cells in Susac syndrome (dated by TCRdb to between 2019 and 2020). Preparation of the library involved the immunoSEQ multiplex PCR assay. RNA was extracted using the RNeasy kit, and about 0.5 to 1 ug of the RNA was reverse transcribed with random hexamers. TCRdb passed the public sequencing reads through fastp at Q25 and MiXCR, retaining productive beta sequences. Each entry is one CDR3 protein sequence, shown with its most common DNA and genes. Within this sample are hundreds of thousands of distinct CDR3 sequences, with about 90% of them counted one time only. The top ten hold roughly 0.13% of the sample. Sequenced: CD8+ T cells from PBMCs. These receptors originate from a human donor with multiple sclerosis.

The chain couples TRBV30 to TRBJ1-1; D unresolved. Germline lookup yields CDR1 GTSNPN and CDR2 SVGIG (reference sequence). V was cut by 0 bases and J by 4 bases, with 12 bases left in between. The CDR3 has 14 residues. The CDR3 spells CAWSVGLWATEAFF. CDR3 bases: TGTGCCTGGAGTGTAGGTCTCTGGGCCACTGAAGCTTTCTTT.

The chain is built from TRBV6-2 or TRBV6-3 and TRBJ2-5; 9 nucleotides line up with TRBD2. The CDR3 covers 16 residues. The V segment lost 0 bases and the J segment 2 bases; nucleotides outside the gene matches: 4. Germline lookup yields CDR1 MNHEY and CDR2 SVGEGT. For the CDR3, the DNA is TGTGCCAGCAGTTACTCGATTAGCGGGAGTCAAGAGACCCAGTACTTC. This sequence encodes CASSYSISGSQETQYF.

The V gene is TRBV2, the J gene TRBJ1-1; 9 bases match TRBD1. Unmatched junction bases numbered 6, after V lost 4 bases and J lost 0 bases. The length of the CDR3 is 16 residues. From germline, CDR1 is SNHLY and CDR2 FYNNEI. CDR3 coding DNA: TGTGCCAGCAGTGTGGGACAGGGCAGCATGAACACTGAAGCTTTCTTT. It translates to CASSVGQGSMNTEAFF.

This chain uses TRBV24-1 with TRBJ2-2, with a possible D match to TRBD1 (6 bases). The V end was cut by 2 bases, the J end by 2 bases, with 11 bases between. Per the germline V gene, CDR1 is KGHDR and CDR2 is SFDVKD. The CDR3 sequence is 16 residues long. For the CDR3, the DNA is TGTGCCACCAGTGATTCATGGACAGTAAACACCGGGGAGCTGTTTTTT. As protein: CATSDSWTVNTGELFF.

The genes are TRBV9 and TRBJ1-5; TRBD1 matches at 9 bases. The CDR3 is 14 residues long. Germline values: CDR1 SGDLS, CDR2 YYNGEE. V trimming: 3 bases; J trimming: 8 bases; junction bases outside the gene matches: 6. CDR3 sequence reads: CASSATGGREPQHF. The CDR3 DNA reads as TGTGCCAGCAGCGCGACAGGGGGTAGGGAGCCCCAGCATTTT.

The V and J genes are TRBV7-9 and TRBJ2-2, with D possibly being TRBD2 (6 bases). Between the trimmed V and J ends, which lost 5 bases and 5 bases, there was a span of 15 bases. This CDR3 is 15 amino acids long. Germline assignment: CDR1 SEHNR and CDR2 FQNEAQ (reference sequence). CDR3 region: CASSRSGDRTGELFF. The CDR3 nucleotides read TGTGCCAGCAGCCGTAGCGGCGATCGGACCGGGGAGCTGTTTTTT.

This clonotype was picked up one time. The chain has TRBV27 and TRBJ2-3; 7 nucleotides align to TRBD2. Per germline, CDR1 MNHEY and CDR2 SMNVEV (reference sequence). CDR3 length: 15 amino acids. V was pared by 5 bases and J by 3 bases, with 8 bases of the junction left unmatched. CDR3 region: CASSRLALGTDTQYF. The DNA for the CDR3 is TGTGCCAGCAGTCGACTAGCCCTCGGTACAGATACGCAGTATTTT.

The CDR3 nucleotides are TGTGCCTGGCAGGGGGGCGCTGACAATGAGCAGTTCTTC. Translated, it gives CAWQGGADNEQFF. The chain has TRBV30 and TRBJ2-1; weak D call: TRBD1 (7 bases). Germline V gene sequence: CDR1 GTSNPN, CDR2 SVGIG (reference sequence). V lost 5 bases and J lost 5, with 13 bases in between. This CDR3 has 13 residues.

CDR3: CAWQGGGRNEKLFF. The CDR3 nucleotides read TGTGCCTGGCAGGGAGGGGGTAGGAATGAAAAACTGTTTTTT. This rearrangement joins TRBV30 to TRBJ1-4; D might be TRBD1 (6 bases). This CDR3 has 14 amino acids. Germline CDR1 is GTSNPN and CDR2 is SVGIG (reference sequence). V was pared by 5 bases and J by 5 bases, with 15 bases between.

The rearrangement uses TRBV10-3 and TRBJ2-1, with D unresolved. Germline CDR1 ENHRY, CDR2 SYGVKD. The CDR3 covers 13 residues. V was pared by 4 bases and J by 7 bases, with 11 bases between. The CDR3 is CAISGGSRNEQFF. CDR3 in DNA: TGTGCCATCAGTGGCGGTAGCCGGAATGAGCAGTTCTTC.

The rearrangement joins TRBV4-1 to TRBJ1-1; weak D call: TRBD1 (5 bases). CDR1 is MGHRA, CDR2 YSYEKL, per germline. With 2 bases removed from V and 11 bases from J, the gap between germline ends came to 21 bases. The CDR3 covers 15 residues. CDR3 bases: TGCGCCAGCAGCCAATTCCCGGCAGGCGGGGCGGACGCTTTCTTT. It is translated as CASSQFPAGGADAFF.

The chain couples TRBV7-9 to TRBJ2-1; D is ambiguous. CDR3 length: 14 amino acids. CDR1 is SEHNR, CDR2 FQNEAQ, per germline (reference sequence). Deletions cut 1 base from V and 6 bases from J, with 10 bases between. The CDR3: CASSLVMGINEQFF. The CDR3 coding sequence is TGTGCCAGCAGCTTAGTGATGGGGATCAATGAGCAGTTCTTC.

The genes are TRBV3-1 and TRBJ2-3, with 7 bases that match TRBD1. The CDR3 is made up of 14 amino acids. V lost 3 bases and J lost 10; bases outside the gene matches: 10. Germline V gene data show CDR1 as LGHDT and CDR2 as YNNKEL (reference sequence). CDR3 region: CASSHPSDRASQYF. The CDR3 bases are TGTGCCAGCAGCCACCCTTCAGACAGGGCTTCGCAGTATTTT.

This sequence joins TRBV4-1 and TRBJ1-1; D is perhaps TRBD1 (6 bases). This CDR3 comprises 16 residues. Trimming stripped 1 base from V and 4 bases from J, with 16 bases between. Germline loops: CDR1 MGHRA, CDR2 YSYEKL. Here the CDR3 reads CASSQVQGKLVTEAFF. In nucleotides, the CDR3 is TGCGCCAGCAGCCAAGTTCAGGGGAAGTTGGTCACTGAAGCTTTCTTT.

CDR3 sequence: CASSLGGLGQGTDTQYF. As DNA, the CDR3 is TGTGCCAGCAGCTTAGGAGGCTTGGGGCAGGGCACAGATACGCAGTATTTT. This chain uses TRBV13 with TRBJ2-3; possibly TRBD1 for D (5 bases). The CDR3 runs to 17 residues. Germline V gene sequence: CDR1 PRHDT, CDR2 FYEKMQ (reference sequence). V was shortened by 0 bases and J by 1 base, with 14 bases between the two germline ends.

This chain joins TRBV11-2 and TRBJ2-1; 7 bases are shared with TRBD1. The germline V gene has CDR1 SGHAT and CDR2 FQNNGV. The length of the CDR3 is 18 residues. V was pared by 5 bases and J by 0 bases, with 13 bases of the junction left unmatched. As DNA, the CDR3 is TGTGCCAGCAGCCCACTGGGGTTCGGGACAGCCTCCTACAATGAGCAGTTCTTC. Its translation is CASSPLGFGTASYNEQFF.

The chain carries TRBV9 and TRBJ2-1, with D unresolved. The CDR3 contains 14 residues. CDR1 and CDR2 (germline): SGDLS, YYNGEE. Trimming took 0 bases from V and 8 from J, leaving 12 bases between them. The CDR3 sequence: CASSVGGKIHEQFF. CDR3 DNA sequence: TGTGCCAGCAGCGTAGGTGGCAAGATCCATGAGCAGTTCTTC.

The chain couples TRBV7-9 to TRBJ1-2, with 7 bases matching TRBD1. The CDR3 runs to 18 residues. With V trimmed by 8 bases and J by 2 bases, 20 bases remained unmatched. Germline V lookup: CDR1 SEHNR, CDR2 FQNEAQ (reference sequence). In DNA, the CDR3 is TGTGCCAGCTTTCCCCCTCCTCCTGGGACGACAGGGAACTATGGCTACACCTTC. Protein sequence: CASFPPPPGTTGNYGYTF.

The chain employs TRBV2 and TRBJ1-1, with D possibly being TRBD1 (5 bases). CDR3 length: 14 amino acids. Per germline, CDR1 SNHLY and CDR2 FYNNEI. V was trimmed by 6 bases and J by 3 bases, leaving 14 bases between them. CDR3 region: CASSGGYSYTEAFF. DNA for the CDR3: TGTGCCAGCAGCGGGGGGTATTCCTACACTGAAGCTTTCTTT.